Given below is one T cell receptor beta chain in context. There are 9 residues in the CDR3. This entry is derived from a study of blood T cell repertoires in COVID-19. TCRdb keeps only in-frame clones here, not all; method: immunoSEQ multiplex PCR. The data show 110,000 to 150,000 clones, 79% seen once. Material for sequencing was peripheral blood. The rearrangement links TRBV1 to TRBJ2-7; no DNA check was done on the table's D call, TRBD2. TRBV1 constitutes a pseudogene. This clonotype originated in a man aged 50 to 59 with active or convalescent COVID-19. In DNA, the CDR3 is TGCACCAGTCACCGGGAGCAGTACTTC. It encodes CTSHREQYF.